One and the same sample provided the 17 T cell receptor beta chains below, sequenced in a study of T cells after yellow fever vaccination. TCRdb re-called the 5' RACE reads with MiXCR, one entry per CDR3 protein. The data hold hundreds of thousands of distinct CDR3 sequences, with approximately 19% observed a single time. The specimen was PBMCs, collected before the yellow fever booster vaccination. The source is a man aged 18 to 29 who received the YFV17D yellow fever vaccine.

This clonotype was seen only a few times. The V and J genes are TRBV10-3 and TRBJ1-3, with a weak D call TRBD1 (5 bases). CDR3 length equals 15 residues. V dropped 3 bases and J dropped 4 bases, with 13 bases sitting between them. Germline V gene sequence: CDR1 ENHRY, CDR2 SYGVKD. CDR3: CAISDPGAGGNTIYF. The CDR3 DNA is TGTGCCATCAGTGACCCCGGTGCAGGGGGAAACACCATATATTTT.

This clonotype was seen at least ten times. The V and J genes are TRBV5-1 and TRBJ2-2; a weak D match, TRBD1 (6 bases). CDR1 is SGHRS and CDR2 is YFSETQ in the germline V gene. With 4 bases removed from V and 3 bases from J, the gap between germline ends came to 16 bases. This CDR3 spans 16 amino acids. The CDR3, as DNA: TGCGCCAGCAGCCCCCGTAGACAGGAGGACACCGGGGAGCTGTTTTTT. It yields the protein CASSPRRQEDTGELFF.

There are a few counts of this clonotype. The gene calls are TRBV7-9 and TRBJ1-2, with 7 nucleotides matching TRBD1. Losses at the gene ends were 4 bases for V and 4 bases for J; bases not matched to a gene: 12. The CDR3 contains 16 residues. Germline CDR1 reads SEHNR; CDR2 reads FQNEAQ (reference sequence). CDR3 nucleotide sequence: TGTGCCAGCAGCTCGTCGACAGGGTCGGCTTTCTATGGCTACACCTTC. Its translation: CASSSSTGSAFYGYTF.

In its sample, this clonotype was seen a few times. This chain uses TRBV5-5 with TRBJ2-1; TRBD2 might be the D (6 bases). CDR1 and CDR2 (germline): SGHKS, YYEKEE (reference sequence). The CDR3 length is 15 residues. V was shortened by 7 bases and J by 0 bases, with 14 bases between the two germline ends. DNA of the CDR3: TGTGCCAGCGTCCTTAGCGGATACTCCTACAATGAGCAGTTCTTC. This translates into CASVLSGYSYNEQFF.

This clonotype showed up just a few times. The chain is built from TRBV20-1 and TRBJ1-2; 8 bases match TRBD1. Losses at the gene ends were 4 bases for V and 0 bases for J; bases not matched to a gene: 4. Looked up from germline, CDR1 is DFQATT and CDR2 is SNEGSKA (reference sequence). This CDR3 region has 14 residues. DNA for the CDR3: TGCAGTGCTAACCCGACAGGGGCTAACTATGGCTACACCTTC. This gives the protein CSANPTGANYGYTF.

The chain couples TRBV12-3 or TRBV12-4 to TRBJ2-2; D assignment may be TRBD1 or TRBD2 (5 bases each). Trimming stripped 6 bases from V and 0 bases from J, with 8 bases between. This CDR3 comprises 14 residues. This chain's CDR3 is CASSRDANTGELFF. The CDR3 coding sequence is TGTGCCAGCAGCAGGGACGCGAACACCGGGGAGCTGTTTTTT.

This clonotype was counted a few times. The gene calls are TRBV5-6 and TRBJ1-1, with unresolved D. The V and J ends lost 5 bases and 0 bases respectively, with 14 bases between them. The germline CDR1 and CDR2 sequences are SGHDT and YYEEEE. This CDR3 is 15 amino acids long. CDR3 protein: CASRSRAGMNTEAFF. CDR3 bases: TGTGCCAGCAGGTCGAGAGCAGGCATGAACACTGAAGCTTTCTTT. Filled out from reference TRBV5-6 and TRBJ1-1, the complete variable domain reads DAGVTQSPTHLIKTRGQQVTLRCSPKSGHDTVSWYQQALGQGPQFIFQYYEEEERQRGNFPDRFSGHQFPNYSSELNVNALLLGDSALYLCASRSRAGMNTEAFFGQGTRLTVV.

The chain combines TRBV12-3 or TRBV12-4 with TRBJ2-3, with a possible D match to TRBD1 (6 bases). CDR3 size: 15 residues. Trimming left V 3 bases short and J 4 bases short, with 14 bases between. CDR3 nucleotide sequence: TGTGCCAGCAGTTTCGAAAGGGGGTTTGCAGATACGCAGTATTTT. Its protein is CASSFERGFADTQYF.

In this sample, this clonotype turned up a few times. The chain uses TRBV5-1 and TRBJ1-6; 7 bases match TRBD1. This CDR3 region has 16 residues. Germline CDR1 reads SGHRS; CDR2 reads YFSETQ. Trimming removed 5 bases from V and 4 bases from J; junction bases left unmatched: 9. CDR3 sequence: CASSNGQETYNSPLHF. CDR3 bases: TGCGCCAGCAGTAACGGACAGGAGACATATAATTCACCCCTCCACTTT.

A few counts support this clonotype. In DNA form, the CDR3 reads TGTGCCATCAGTGATGGGGACAGGGGTAACAATGAGCAGTTCTTC. As protein: CAISDGDRGNNEQFF. The rearrangement uses TRBV10-3 and TRBJ2-1; 10 nucleotides line up with TRBD1. The CDR3 is 15 residues long. The trim removed 3 bases at V and 5 bases at J, leaving 4 bases unmatched. Germline V gene data show CDR1 as ENHRY and CDR2 as SYGVKD.

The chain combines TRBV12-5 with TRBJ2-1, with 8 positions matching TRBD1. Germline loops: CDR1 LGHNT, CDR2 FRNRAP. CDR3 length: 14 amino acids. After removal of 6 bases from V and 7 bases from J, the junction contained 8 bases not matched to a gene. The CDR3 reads CASGEATGVNEQFF. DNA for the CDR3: TGTGCTAGTGGAGAAGCGACAGGGGTTAATGAGCAGTTCTTC.

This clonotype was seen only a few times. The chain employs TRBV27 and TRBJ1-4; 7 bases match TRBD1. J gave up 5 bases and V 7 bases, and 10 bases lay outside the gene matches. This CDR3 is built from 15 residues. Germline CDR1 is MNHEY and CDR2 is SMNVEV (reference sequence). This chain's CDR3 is CASKLLGQPNEKLFF. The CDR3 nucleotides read TGTGCCAGCAAACTCCTGGGACAGCCGAATGAAAAACTGTTTTTT.

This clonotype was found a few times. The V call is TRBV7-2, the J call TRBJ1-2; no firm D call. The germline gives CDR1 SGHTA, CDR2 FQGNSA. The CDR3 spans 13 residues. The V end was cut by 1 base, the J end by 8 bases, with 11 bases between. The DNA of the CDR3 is TGTGCCAGCAGCTTAGTCGGGCCTCGAGGCTACACCTTC. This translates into CASSLVGPRGYTF.

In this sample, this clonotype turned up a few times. The CDR3: CASSLEGHRDTEAFF. The CDR3 nucleotides read TGCGCCAGCAGCCTCGAGGGACATCGGGACACTGAAGCTTTCTTT. The chain combines TRBV4-3 with TRBJ1-1; D is possibly TRBD1 (6 bases). The germline CDR1 and CDR2 sequences are LGHNA and YSLEER. This CDR3 has 15 residues. With 4 bases removed from V and 3 bases from J, the gap between germline ends came to 15 bases.

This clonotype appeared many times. In nucleotides, the CDR3 is TGCGCCAGCAGCTTGGGGGCCCGGGGCGACACGCAGTATTTT. Its translation is CASSLGARGDTQYF. The rearrangement links TRBV5-1 to TRBJ2-3; D possibly matches TRBD1 or TRBD2 (5 bases each). V shed 0 bases and J shed 9 bases, with 14 bases lying between them. The CDR3 has 14 residues. Germline CDR1 is SGHRS and CDR2 is YFSETQ.

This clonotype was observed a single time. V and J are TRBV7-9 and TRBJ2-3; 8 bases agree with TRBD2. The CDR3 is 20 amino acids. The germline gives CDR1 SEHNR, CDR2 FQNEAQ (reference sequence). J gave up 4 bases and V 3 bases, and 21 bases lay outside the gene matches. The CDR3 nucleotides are TGTGCCAGCAGCTTTAGAGTCTTGCGGACTAGCCCCGCCAGAGCAGATACGCAGTATTTT. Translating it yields CASSFRVLRTSPARADTQYF.

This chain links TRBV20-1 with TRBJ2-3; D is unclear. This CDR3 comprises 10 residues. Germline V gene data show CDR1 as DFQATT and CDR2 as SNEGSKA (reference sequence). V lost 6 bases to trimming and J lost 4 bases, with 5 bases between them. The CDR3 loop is CSAQSDTQYF. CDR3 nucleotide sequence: TGCAGTGCACAATCAGATACGCAGTATTTT.